This T cell receptor beta chain was recorded in a study of CD8+CD57+ T cells in acquired aplastic anemia. The CDR3 covers 13 residues. V shed 3 bases and J shed 3 bases, with 9 bases lying between them. In germline, CDR1 is DFQATT, CDR2 SNEGSKA (reference sequence). This clonotype was seen many times. Genomic DNA acted as the template from which TCR beta VDJ combination and CDR3 sequence profiling were carried out. TCRdb called the reads again in MiXCR, with one record for every CDR3 protein. The sample lists roughly 280,000 distinct CDR3 sequences; roughly 61% were seen once. Sequenced patients had shown CD8+CD57+ cell expansion by flow cytometry.

The specimen was sorted CD4+, CD8+, or CD8+CD57+ T cells (not recorded which) from PBMCs. This rearrangement joins TRBV20-1 to TRBJ2-1; D gene unclear. The TCR sequence derives from a human donor with aplastic anemia. CDR3 sequence (DNA): TGCAGTGCTAGCTCCACCTACTACAATGAGCAGTTCTTC. Amino acid sequence: CSASSTYYNEQFF.